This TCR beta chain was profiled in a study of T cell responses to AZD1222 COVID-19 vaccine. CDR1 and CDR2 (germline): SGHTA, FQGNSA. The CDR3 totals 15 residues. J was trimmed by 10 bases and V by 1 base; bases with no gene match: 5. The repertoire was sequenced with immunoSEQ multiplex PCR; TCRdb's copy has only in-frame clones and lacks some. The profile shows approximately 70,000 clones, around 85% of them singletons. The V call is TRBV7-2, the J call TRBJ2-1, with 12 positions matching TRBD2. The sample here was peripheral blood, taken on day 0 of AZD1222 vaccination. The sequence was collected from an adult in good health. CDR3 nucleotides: TGTGCCAGCAGCTTAGACGGGACTAGCGGGCCCGAGCAGTTCTTC. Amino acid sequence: CASSLDGTSGPEQFF.